This T cell receptor beta chain was retrieved from a study of blood T cell repertoires in COVID-19. Study in general: Samples taken during acute and convalescent COVID-19 were collected in the United States, Italy and Spain.

As originally analysed: Amplification from reference gene primers served as the basis for estimated nucleated cell counts. Profiling relied on immunoSEQ multiplex PCR, and the TCRdb table lists in-frame clones only, not all of them. The V and J calls and clone size come from that table; D and trimming were worked out from the DNA. Found here are more than 150,000 clones, 75% to 90% of them singletons; the top ten hold about 0.5%. From germline, CDR1 is LGHNA and CDR2 YSLEER. This CDR3 spans 16 amino acids. Trimming at V came to 0 bases and at J to 6 bases, leaving 5 bases not matched to a gene. The sequence derives from a man in his 60s with acute or convalescent COVID-19. The sample was peripheral blood. The V gene is TRBV4-3, the J gene TRBJ2-2, with 9 positions matching TRBD1. The CDR3 reads CASSQDPRTGAGELFF. In nucleotides, the CDR3 is TGCGCCAGCAGCCAAGATCCCCGGACAGGGGCCGGGGAGCTGTTTTTT.